A selection of T cell receptor beta chains follows, all from one sample in a study of blood T cell repertoires in COVID-19. TCRdb keeps only in-frame clones here, not all; method: immunoSEQ multiplex PCR. The repertoire holds approximately 26,000 clones, with around 82% as singletons. The sequencing sample was made of peripheral blood. The receptors here all came from a man older than 75 with active or convalescent COVID-19. The CDR3 runs from the conserved cysteine through the conserved F or W. D genes are given only for firm matches. Not every row has a clone size; where given, it reads once, few, many or a size class.

d_call	j_call	cdr3_length	v_call	clone_size	cdr3_aa	cdr3_nt
-	TRBJ1-2	15	TRBV6-5	-	CASTHRRTGIYGYTF	TGTGCCAGCACTCACCGCCGTACAGGGATCTATGGCTACACCTTC
-	TRBJ2-7	14	TRBV5-1	-	CASSPRGQNYEQYF	TGCGCCAGCTCCCCGCGGGGGCAGAACTACGAGCAGTACTTC
-	TRBJ1-1	14	TRBV5-6	-	CASSWGPGNTEAFF	TGTGCCAGCAGTTGGGGGCCGGGGAACACTGAAGCTTTCTTT
TRBD1	TRBJ1-5	17	TRBV4-1	-	CASSQDRDRARNQPQHF	TGCGCCAGCAGCCAAGATAGAGACAGGGCTAGGAATCAGCCCCAGCATTTT
-	TRBJ1-4	15	TRBV5-1	-	CASSLATGSNEKLFF	TGCGCCAGCAGCTTGGCGACAGGTAGTAATGAAAAACTGTTTTTT
TRBD1	TRBJ2-2	19	TRBV15	few	CATSRVGTGDYSNTGELFF	TGTGCCACCAGCAGAGTCGGAACAGGGGATTATTCGAACACCGGGGAGCTGTTTTTT
TRBD2	TRBJ2-7	14	TRBV27	-	CASSSGTRVSEQYF	TGTGCCAGCAGTTCCGGGACTAGAGTTAGCGAGCAGTACTTC
-	TRBJ1-1	14	TRBV5-1	-	CASSLGASYAEAFF	TGCGCCAGCAGCTTGGGGGCGTCTTATGCTGAAGCTTTCTTT
TRBD2	TRBJ2-4	18	TRBV2	-	CATFPPTSGGGLVNIQYF	TGTGCCACCTTCCCCCCGACTAGCGGGGGGGGCCTTGTAAACATTCAGTACTTC
-	TRBJ2-7	16	TRBV7-6	-	CASSLDAGSPPYEQYF	TGTGCCAGCAGCTTAGATGCGGGCAGCCCGCCCTACGAGCAGTACTTC
-	TRBJ2-3	10	TRBV6-5	-	CASTADTQYF	TGTGCCAGCACCGCAGATACGCAGTATTTT
TRBD1	TRBJ2-1	14	TRBV10-3	-	CAISRGQVEGEQFF	TGTGCCATCAGCCGGGGACAGGTCGAGGGTGAGCAGTTCTTC
TRBD1	TRBJ2-5	16	TRBV5-6	-	CASSLVGTAIQETQYF	TGTGCCAGCAGCTTGGTTGGGACAGCCATCCAAGAGACCCAGTACTTC
-	TRBJ1-2	15	TRBV15	-	CATSRVLKGAYGYTF	TGTGCCACCAGCAGGGTCTTGAAGGGAGCTTATGGCTACACCTTC
TRBD1	TRBJ2-1	16	TRBV9	-	CASSETGGYVQDEQFF	TGTGCCAGCAGCGAAACAGGGGGCTACGTCCAGGATGAGCAGTTCTTC
TRBD2	TRBJ2-7	16	TRBV3-1/TRBV3-2	-	CASSQEGLAGLYEQYF	TGTGCCAGCAGCCAAGAAGGACTAGCGGGTCTCTACGAGCAGTACTTC
TRBD1	TRBJ2-3	16	TRBV6-5	-	CASSYSWTGATDTQYF	TGTGCCAGCAGTTACTCGTGGACAGGGGCTACAGATACGCAGTATTTT
TRBD2	TRBJ2-1	16	TRBV11-3	once	CASSPSGRVSRNEQFF	TGTGCCAGCAGCCCCAGCGGGAGGGTTTCTCGGAATGAGCAGTTCTTC